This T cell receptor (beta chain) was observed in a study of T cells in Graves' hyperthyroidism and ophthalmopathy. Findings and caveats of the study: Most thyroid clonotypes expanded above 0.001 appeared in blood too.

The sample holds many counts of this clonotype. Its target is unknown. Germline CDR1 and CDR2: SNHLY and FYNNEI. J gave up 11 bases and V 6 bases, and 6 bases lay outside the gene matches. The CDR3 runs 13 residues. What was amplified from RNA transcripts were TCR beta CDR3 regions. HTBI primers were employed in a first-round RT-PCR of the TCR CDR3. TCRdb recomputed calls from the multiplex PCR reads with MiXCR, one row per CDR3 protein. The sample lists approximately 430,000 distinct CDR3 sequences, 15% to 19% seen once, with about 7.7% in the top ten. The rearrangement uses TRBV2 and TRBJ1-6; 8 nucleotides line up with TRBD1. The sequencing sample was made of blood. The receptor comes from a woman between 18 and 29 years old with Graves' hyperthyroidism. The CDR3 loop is CASSGTGWAPLHF. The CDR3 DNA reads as TGTGCCAGCAGCGGGACAGGATGGGCACCCCTCCACTTT.